This T cell receptor beta chain comes out of a study of cytomegalovirus exposure and HLA in healthy donors. The CDR3 is 17 residues long. Germline V gives CDR1 PRHDT, CDR2 FYEKMQ (reference sequence). Trimming shortened V by 5 bases and J by 6 bases, and 22 bases separated the two germline ends. Study-level points and caveats: A classifier reportedly called cytomegalovirus status with high sensitivity and specificity.

The PCR made use of 60 Vbeta and 13 Jbeta primers. As processed by the authors: The authors later counted about 80 million unique TCR beta chains, some 9.9 million of them shared. The protocol was immunoSEQ multiplex PCR, while the TCRdb copy is restricted to in-frame clones and leaves out a portion. D and trimming were read from the DNA, whereas the V and J calls and clone size are those reported in that table. The data hold around 180,000 clones, with around 68% observed a single time. In regard to this clone: The antigen remains unidentified.

V is TRBV13 and J is TRBJ2-2, with D perhaps TRBD2 (6 bases). Sequencing used PBMCs. The TCR originated in a girl aged 5-17 years in good health and CMV-seronegative. CDR3 amino acids: CASSDLRDSKGSGELFF. CDR3 bases: TGTGCCAGCAGCGATCTCCGGGACTCCAAGGGCTCCGGGGAGCTGTTTTTT.